The 16 T cell receptor beta chains below were found in one sample sequenced in a study of blood T cell repertoires in COVID-19 (dated by TCRdb to about 2020). Libraries were made using the immunoSEQ multiplex PCR assay. As stored in TCRdb, this immuneACCESS dataset retains in-frame rearrangements with V and J assigned. A fraction of the clones does not appear; measured against another copy, unresolved V genes explain less than half of the discrepancy, and the remainder lacks a known reason. The sample data list some 190,000 clones, and approximately 80% of these were observed just once. The top ten hold around 15% of the sample. Sequenced: PBMCs or T cells enriched from blood (not recorded which). These receptor sequences come from a man in his fifties or sixties who had been exposed to COVID-19.

The chain links TRBV29-1 to TRBJ1-1; D is unclear. The V end lost 3 bases, the J end lost 6 bases, and 14 bases lay between the germline ends. The CDR3 is 13 residues long. CDR1 and CDR2 from the germline V gene are SQVTM and ANQGSEA. CDR3 in DNA: TGCAGCGTTGATGACGGCGGAGTGGCTGAAGCTTTCTTT. Amino acids: CSVDDGGVAEAFF.

The chain recombines TRBV2 with TRBJ1-5, with TRBD1 matching 7 bases. The V segment lost 6 bases and the J segment 1 base; nucleotides outside the gene matches: 6. The CDR3 runs 15 residues. Germline-derived CDR1 and CDR2 are SNHLY and FYNNEI. CDR3 sequence (DNA): TGTGCCAGCAGCAAGAACAGGGGAAGCAATCAGCCCCAGCATTTT. Protein: CASSKNRGSNQPQHF.

A single count supports this clone. The V gene is TRBV5-1, the J gene TRBJ2-1; TRBD2 aligns across 10 bases. CDR1 SGHRS and CDR2 YFSETQ come from the germline V gene. J lost 6 bases, V lost 3 bases, and 9 bases had no gene match. The CDR3 has 16 amino acids. The CDR3 spells CASSSRPSGSGNEQFF. The CDR3 DNA reads as TGCGCCAGCAGCTCTAGACCTAGCGGGAGCGGCAATGAGCAGTTCTTC.

This clone has a single count. This chain joins TRBV3-1 (or the pseudogene TRBV3-2) and TRBJ2-2, with 13 nucleotides matching TRBD2. CDR1 and CDR2 (germline): LGHDT, YNNKEL (reference sequence). The CDR3 sequence is 17 residues long. J gave up 7 bases and V 1 base, and 6 bases lay outside the gene matches. The DNA for the CDR3 is TGTGCCAGCAGCCAAGGTGGACTAGCGGGAGTGGTCGGGGAGCTGTTTTTT. Amino acids: CASSQGGLAGVVGELFF.

The V and J genes are TRBV24-1 and TRBJ2-7; D is ambiguous. CDR3 size: 14 residues. With 3 bases removed from V and 5 bases from J, the gap between germline ends came to 13 bases. Germline CDR1 is KGHDR and CDR2 is SFDVKD. CDR3 DNA: TGTGCCACCAGTGATCCCGCCAGCGAAAACGAGCAGTACTTC. Its translation is CATSDPASENEQYF.

V gene TRBV29-1 combines with J gene TRBJ1-1, with D perhaps TRBD1 (5 bases). The germline gives CDR1 SQVTM, CDR2 ANQGSEA. Trimming pared 7 bases from V and 9 bases from J, leaving 15 bases between. The CDR3 loop spans 11 amino acids. CDR3 residues: CSAGEAGQAFF. Here the CDR3 DNA reads TGCAGCGCCGGAGAGGCAGGGCAAGCTTTCTTT.

This clone was seen more than once but under ten times. This chain connects TRBV18 to TRBJ1-2, with 7 bases identical to TRBD1. CDR1 is KGHSH and CDR2 is LQKENI in the germline V gene. J gave up 5 bases and V 4 bases, and 16 bases lay outside the gene matches. CDR3 length: 17 residues. For the CDR3, the DNA is TGTGCCAGCTCACTGGCCCGGACAGGCGCCTTGGGGTATGGCTACACCTTC. Translated: CASSLARTGALGYGYTF.

The chain joins TRBV6-5 to TRBJ1-4; TRBD1 agrees at 8 bases. The germline V gene encodes CDR1 MNHEY and CDR2 SVGAGI. V shed 7 bases, J shed 8 bases, and the junction held 9 bases outside the gene matches. The CDR3 spans 14 residues. Here the CDR3 reads CASILDRGGEKLFF. The DNA for the CDR3 is TGTGCCAGCATTCTCGACAGGGGTGGCGAAAAACTGTTTTTT.

The rearrangement uses TRBV19 and TRBJ1-2, with D possibly matching TRBD1 (5 bases). The ends were cut back, 6 bases at V and 6 bases at J, with 14 bases in the middle. Germline assignment: CDR1 LNHDA and CDR2 SQIVND (reference sequence). The CDR3 covers 13 residues. CDR3 nucleotides: TGTGCCAGTAGCTTTAAGGGGTGGAATGGCTACACCTTC. Translated: CASSFKGWNGYTF.

This chain connects TRBV2 to TRBJ1-5, with D possibly TRBD1 on 5 matching bases. Between the trimmed V and J ends, which lost 7 bases and 3 bases, there was a span of 13 bases. Germline V gene lookup returns CDR1 SNHLY and CDR2 FYNNEI. This CDR3 spans 14 amino acids. CDR3 DNA: TGTGCCAGCAACGAACAGACAGTCAATCAGCCCCAGCATTTT. Protein: CASNEQTVNQPQHF.

The chain uses TRBV30 and TRBJ2-5; 10 bases are a match to TRBD2. V dropped 0 bases and J dropped 3; count of bases not matched to a gene: 4. The CDR3 spans 15 residues. Germline V gene data show CDR1 as GTSNPN and CDR2 as SVGIG (reference sequence). The CDR3 reads CAWSVGLAQKETQYF. The CDR3 region has the DNA TGTGCCTGGAGTGTGGGACTAGCGCAAAAAGAGACCCAGTACTTC.

This clone showed up just once. The chain joins TRBV10-2 to TRBJ2-1; D ambiguous. Deletions cut 2 bases from V and 9 bases from J, with 11 bases between. This CDR3 region has 13 residues. From germline, CDR1 is WSHSY and CDR2 SAAADI. CDR3 in DNA: TGCGCCAGCAGTGAGGATTCCTCCGGTGAGCAGTTCTTC. Encoded protein: CASSEDSSGEQFF.

The chain carries TRBV5-6 and TRBJ2-7; maybe TRBD2 (5 bases). The CDR3 contains 14 residues. Germline V gene sequence: CDR1 SGHDT, CDR2 YYEEEE. V dropped 1 base and J dropped 5 bases, with 13 bases sitting between them. The CDR3 here is CASSLKRVDHEQYF. For the CDR3, the DNA is TGTGCCAGCAGCTTGAAGAGGGTTGATCACGAGCAGTACTTC. Full variable domain (outside the CDR3, taken from reference TRBV5-6 and TRBJ2-7): DAGVTQSPTHLIKTRGQQVTLRCSPKSGHDTVSWYQQALGQGPQFIFQYYEEEERQRGNFPDRFSGHQFPNYSSELNVNALLLGDSALYLCASSLKRVDHEQYFGPGTRLTVT.

This chain uses TRBV6-5 with TRBJ2-2, with 8 bases matching TRBD2. The CDR3 consists of 14 residues. V lost 4 bases and J lost 3; bases outside the gene matches: 1. Germline values: CDR1 MNHEY, CDR2 SVGAGI. The CDR3 is CASSWREDTGELFF. CDR3 DNA sequence: TGTGCCAGCAGTTGGCGGGAGGACACCGGGGAGCTGTTTTTT.

This clone has only a few counts. The rearrangement joins TRBV19 to TRBJ2-3, with D possibly being TRBD1 (6 bases). V was pared by 4 bases and J by 5 bases, with 16 bases between. From germline, CDR1 is LNHDA and CDR2 SQIVND (reference sequence). CDR3 length equals 15 residues. The CDR3 DNA is TGTGCCAGTAGTAAACCGGGACACCAAAAAGATACGCAGTATTTT. Translating gives CASSKPGHQKDTQYF.

This clone was detected ten times or more. The J gene is TRBJ2-7, the V gene TRBV28, with D perhaps TRBD2 (7 bases). Trimming stripped 4 bases from V and 6 bases from J, with 10 bases between. CDR1 and CDR2 (germline): MDHEN, SYDVKM. This CDR3 spans 12 amino acids. The CDR3 sequence: CASSWGGAEQYF. CDR3 DNA: TGTGCCAGCAGTTGGGGGGGGGCCGAGCAGTACTTC.